The clone carrying this T cell receptor beta chain was counted at least ten times. The antigen remains undetermined. The sample belongs to a study of T cells in Graves' hyperthyroidism and ophthalmopathy. Study-wide results and limits: From stable hyperthyroidism, ophthalmopathy was set apart by a 13 V-J model.

Amplification targeted TCR beta CDR3 regions from RNA transcripts. When the TCR CDR3 underwent first-round RT-PCR, the HTBI primer set was used. MiXCR, run by TCRdb on the multiplex PCR reads, gives a single entry per CDR3 protein. The sample yields roughly 650,000 distinct CDR3 sequences, about a sixth seen once. The receptor comes from a middle-aged woman with Graves' ophthalmopathy. Sequenced material: blood.

The CDR3 is CASSQGQGSNNEQFF. In nucleotides, the CDR3 is TGTGCCAGCAGCCAGGGACAGGGATCCAACAATGAGCAGTTCTTC. The chain carries TRBV11-2 and TRBJ2-1; 9 bases map to TRBD1. Germline CDR1 is SGHAT and CDR2 is FQNNGV. Unmatched junction bases numbered 7, after V lost 5 bases and J lost 5 bases. The CDR3 length is 15 residues.